The 23 T cell receptor beta chains listed next were all sequenced from one sample in a study of blood T cells in healthy people across ages. Alongside a J-beta primer mix, a sample-barcoded 5' primer served in a second PCR lasting about 7 to 11 cycles. One entry per CDR3 protein, called by TCRdb with MiXCR from the 5' RACE reads. The table has 1.5 million to 2 million distinct CDR3 sequences, over 25% seen once. The sequenced material came from blood. The receptors come from a woman aged 25 to 39 in good health.

The table lists this clonotype with a few counts. The chain has TRBV10-3 and TRBJ2-3, with 7 nucleotides matching TRBD2. J gave up 0 bases and V 4 bases, and 13 bases lay outside the gene matches. The germline gives CDR1 ENHRY, CDR2 SYGVKD. The CDR3 runs 18 residues. CDR3 region: CAISAIGPGAGSTDTQYF. For the CDR3, the DNA is TGTGCCATCAGTGCGATCGGTCCGGGAGCGGGGAGCACAGATACGCAGTATTTT.

This clonotype was detected only a few times. The chain recombines TRBV20-1 with TRBJ2-5; TRBD2 matches 8 bases. The CDR3 runs to 17 residues. V dropped 3 bases and J dropped 0; count of bases not matched to a gene: 12. In germline, CDR1 is DFQATT, CDR2 SNEGSKA (reference sequence). The CDR3, as DNA: TGCAGTGCTAGCTCCCCGTCGAGCGGGGGAAACCAAGAGACCCAGTACTTC. Translation: CSASSPSSGGNQETQYF.

Details on this clonotype: With a much larger clone just one base away, this may be a read error. V and J are TRBV5-1 and TRBJ2-6; D is ambiguous. V was shortened by 2 bases and J by 0 bases, with 9 bases between the two germline ends. The CDR3 has 16 residues. Germline V CDR1 and CDR2: SGHRS, YFSETQ. The CDR3 DNA is TGCGCCAGCAGCTTTGAAGGGAACTCTGGGGCCAACGTCCTGACTTTC. Translated, it gives CASSFEGNSGANVLTF.

This clonotype showed up just a few times. The chain carries TRBV5-1 and TRBJ1-2; 12 positions agree with TRBD1. The CDR3 has 15 residues. Losses at the gene ends were 0 bases for V and 8 bases for J; bases not matched to a gene: 5. CDR1 is SGHRS and CDR2 is YFSETQ in the germline V gene. The CDR3 protein is CASSLASGTGGGYTF. CDR3 DNA: TGCGCCAGCAGCTTGGCCTCTGGGACAGGGGGCGGCTACACCTTC.

On this clonotype: A much larger clone differs by one base, so this may be a read error. This chain joins TRBV6-4 and TRBJ2-1; D is perhaps TRBD2 (5 bases). The germline gives CDR1 MRHNA, CDR2 SNTAGT. This CDR3 region has 15 residues. V dropped 6 bases and J dropped 3 bases, with 15 bases sitting between them. In DNA form, the CDR3 reads TGTGCCAGCAGGCCGCGAGCGGTGCTCTACAATGAGCAGTTCTTC. Its translation is CASRPRAVLYNEQFF.

The chain recombines TRBV7-2 with TRBJ2-4; 8 bases map to TRBD2. CDR3 length equals 15 residues. The germline CDR1 and CDR2 sequences are SGHTA and FQGNSA. The ends lost 5 bases at V and 6 bases at J; junction bases unmatched: 9. The DNA for the CDR3 is TGTGCCAGCAGCACCCCCGGGACTAGAAGAAACATTCAGTACTTC. This codes for CASSTPGTRRNIQYF.

This rearrangement joins TRBV6-5 to TRBJ2-2; 8 bases line up with TRBD2. The CDR3 contains 13 residues. V was pared by 11 bases and J by 2 bases, with 4 bases of the junction left unmatched. Per the germline V gene, CDR1 is MNHEY and CDR2 is SVGAGI. DNA for the CDR3: TGTGCCTCCGGGACTAGTAACACCGGGGAGCTGTTTTTT. Its protein product is CASGTSNTGELFF.

The CDR3 DNA reads TGTGCCAGCAGCGGATGGAATTCACCCCTCCACTTT. Translated: CASSGWNSPLHF. The rearrangement joins TRBV9 to TRBJ1-6, with D unclear. The CDR3 contains 12 residues. Trimming took 3 bases from V and 7 from J, leaving 5 bases between them. Germline V CDR1 and CDR2: SGDLS, YYNGEE.

On this clonotype itself: This may be a read error: a much more frequent sequence differs by one nucleotide. The chain employs TRBV3-1 and TRBJ2-7; 10 nucleotides agree with TRBD2. The end of the DNA is better explained by TRBJ2-1, so the J call may be wrong. CDR1 is LGHDT, CDR2 YNNKEL, per germline (reference sequence). This CDR3 spans 11 amino acids. The CDR3 coding sequence is TGTGCCAGCGGGACTAGCGATGAGCAGTTCTTC. Its protein product is CASGTSDEQFF.

This clonotype turned up a few times. The CDR3 coding sequence is TGTGCCAGCAGTTATATAACAGGGGGAGGCACAGATACGCAGTATTTT. As protein: CASSYITGGGTDTQYF. The chain carries TRBV6-5 and TRBJ2-3; 8 bases line up with TRBD1. Germline V gives CDR1 MNHEY, CDR2 SVGAGI. This CDR3 comprises 16 residues. V lost 3 bases and J lost 1; bases outside the gene matches: 6.

For this clonotype: Relative to the germline gene, one junction end is altered; a read error may explain this. The rearrangement uses TRBV4-1 and TRBJ2-3; maybe TRBD2 (7 bases). Germline-derived CDR1 and CDR2 are MGHRA and YSYEKL. The CDR3 is made up of 18 amino acids. In DNA, the CDR3 is TGCGCCAGCAGCCGAGGACGGGGGGCCCCCCCTTCCACAGACACGCAGTATTTT. Protein: CASSRGRGAPPSTDTQYF.

This clonotype was seen only once. The V gene is TRBV15, the J gene TRBJ2-1; 10 bases map to TRBD1. TRBJ2-7 explains the end of the DNA better; the J call may be wrong. CDR3 length equals 16 residues. Germline V CDR1 and CDR2: LNHNV, YYDKDF (reference sequence). CDR3 residues: CATSSPGQGTRHEQYF. The CDR3 DNA sequence: TGTGCCACCAGCAGTCCGGGACAGGGGACGCGACATGAGCAGTACTTC.

The rearrangement uses TRBV19 and TRBJ2-5, with 7 positions matching TRBD1. V was pared by 3 bases and J by 5 bases, with 9 bases of the junction left unmatched. This CDR3 contains 15 residues. Germline CDR1 LNHDA, CDR2 SQIVND (reference sequence). Here the CDR3 DNA reads TGTGCCAGTAGTATCCGGGACAGTCTATTGGAGACCCAGTACTTC. It encodes CASSIRDSLLETQYF.

This clonotype was seen more than once but under ten times. V gene TRBV7-3 combines with J gene TRBJ1-1, with D perhaps matching TRBD1 (6 bases). V lost 3 bases to trimming and J lost 6 bases, with 17 bases between them. The CDR3 is 15 residues long. Germline lookup yields CDR1 SGHTA and CDR2 FQGTGA. The CDR3 sequence is CASSLYTGLEAEAFF. The CDR3 region has the DNA TGTGCCAGCAGCTTGTATACAGGGTTGGAGGCTGAAGCTTTCTTT.

The chain employs TRBV2 and TRBJ1-1; 7 nucleotides agree with TRBD1. Trimming removed 1 base from V and 8 bases from J; junction bases left unmatched: 10. The CDR3 spans 15 residues. Per the germline V gene, CDR1 is SNHLY and CDR2 is FYNNEI. CDR3 DNA sequence: TGTGCCAGCAGTGAAGACGGAGACAGGGTGCTCGAAGCTTTCTTT. The encoded protein is CASSEDGDRVLEAFF.

This chain connects TRBV27 to TRBJ1-1; D is ambiguous. V shed 5 bases and J shed 0 bases, with 10 bases lying between them. Germline V CDR1 and CDR2: MNHEY, SMNVEV (reference sequence). The CDR3 spans 14 residues. In DNA, the CDR3 is TGTGCCAGCAGTGGAGGGCAACTGAACACTGAAGCTTTCTTT. It codes for CASSGGQLNTEAFF.

The V and J genes are TRBV20-1 and TRBJ2-1; D is unresolved. In germline, CDR1 is DFQATT, CDR2 SNEGSKA (reference sequence). The CDR3 totals 12 residues. V lost 6 bases, J lost 6 bases, and 12 bases lay in between. The DNA for the CDR3 is TGCAGTGCCCCGGCCGCGTTCAATGAGCAGTTCTTC. This sequence encodes CSAPAAFNEQFF.

This chain links TRBV7-3 with TRBJ2-3; TRBD1 matches at 7 bases. The junction had 4 bases not matched to a gene; V was cut back by 5 bases and J by 2 bases. Per germline, CDR1 SGHTA and CDR2 FQGTGA. The CDR3 has 14 residues. The CDR3 sequence: CASSGTAFTDTQYF. The CDR3 nucleotides read TGTGCCAGCAGCGGGACAGCCTTCACAGATACGCAGTATTTT.

The genes are TRBV27 and TRBJ1-1, with 7 bases aligning to TRBD1. The CDR3 length is 15 residues. Germline values: CDR1 MNHEY, CDR2 SMNVEV (reference sequence). V dropped 4 bases and J dropped 10; count of bases not matched to a gene: 15. CDR3 residues: CASSSPGQVGFVAFF. CDR3 nucleotide sequence: TGTGCCAGCAGTTCCCCCGGACAGGTGGGATTCGTAGCTTTCTTT.

The chain carries TRBV7-6 and TRBJ1-2; 8 nucleotides line up with TRBD1. Germline assignment: CDR1 SGHVS and CDR2 FNYEAQ. V shed 5 bases, J shed 7 bases, and the junction held 15 bases outside the gene matches. CDR3 length: 16 residues. CDR3 region: CASSPRTGNYATGYTF. The CDR3, as DNA: TGTGCCAGCAGCCCTAGGACAGGGAACTATGCGACTGGCTACACCTTC.

V usage is TRBV5-1 and J usage is TRBJ2-5; D is possibly TRBD1 (6 bases). The CDR3 is made up of 14 amino acids. V lost 7 bases and J lost 1, with 14 bases in between. Germline loops: CDR1 SGHRS, CDR2 YFSETQ. The CDR3 DNA is TGCGCCAGCGGCCCAGGACAGCCCCAAGAGACCCAGTACTTC. This encodes CASGPGQPQETQYF.

Details on this clonotype: An end of the junction does not agree with germline; a read error may underlie this. The chain recombines TRBV5-6 with TRBJ2-3; 8 nucleotides align to TRBD1. CDR3 length equals 16 residues. Germline assignment: CDR1 SGHDT and CDR2 YYEEEE. The chain's CDR3 is CASSPGQVWSTDTQYF. CDR3 nucleotide sequence: TGTGCCAGCAGCCCGGGACAGGTATGGAGCACTGATACGCAGTATTTT.

Only a few counts were recorded for this clonotype. The J gene is TRBJ2-7, the V gene TRBV5-6; 10 bases fit TRBD2. With 5 bases clipped from V and 2 bases from J, the junction kept 7 bases outside the gene matches. The CDR3 spans 15 residues. CDR1 and CDR2 from the germline V gene are SGHDT and YYEEEE. The DNA for the CDR3 is TGTGCCAGCAGAACTAGCGGGACTTTCCCCTACGAGCAGTACTTC. Protein sequence: CASRTSGTFPYEQYF.